This T cell receptor (beta chain) was captured by sequencing in a study of shared clonotypes between healthy human individuals. Germline lookup yields CDR1 MDHEN and CDR2 SYDVKM. Trimming removed 6 bases at V and 7 bases at J, with 15 bases between. The CDR3 covers 14 residues. Profiling relied on immunoSEQ multiplex PCR, and the TCRdb table lists in-frame clones only, not all of them. Here the sample spans some 450,000 clones, approximately 71% being singletons. Sequencing was carried out using PBMCs. This TCR was sampled from a woman between 40 and 50 years old in good health. Some clones in this sample may be carry-over from other donors' samples. The genes are TRBV28 and TRBJ1-4; D might be TRBD1 (5 bases). Written as DNA, the CDR3 is TGTGCCAGCAGCTCGCCCGGGGGATCTGAAAAACTGTTTTTT. Its translation is CASSSPGGSEKLFF.